This TCR beta chain came from a study of blood T cell repertoires in COVID-19. The length of the CDR3 is 13 residues. Deletions cut 7 bases from V and 4 bases from J, with 11 bases between. Germline CDR1 reads KGHDR; CDR2 reads SFDVKD. Profiled with immunoSEQ multiplex PCR; TCRdb holds only in-frame clones, not every one. The sample shows about 200,000 clones, about 88% of them seen only once. The origin of this receptor is a woman aged 40 to 50 who had recovered from COVID-19. Material: peripheral blood. The chain employs TRBV24-1 and TRBJ2-3; D may be TRBD2 (7 bases). The CDR3 loop reads CATRGGGADTQYF. CDR3 DNA: TGTGCCACCAGAGGGGGGGGCGCAGATACGCAGTATTTT.